The T cell receptor (beta chain) under discussion was sequenced for a study of blood T cell repertoires in COVID-19. Libraries were prepared by immunoSEQ multiplex PCR; TCRdb keeps only in-frame clonotypes and omits some of them. The profile shows fewer than 200,000 clones, about 88% of them singletons. This CDR3 comprises 12 residues. In germline, CDR1 is LNHDA, CDR2 SQIVND (reference sequence). Between the trimmed V and J ends, which lost 10 bases and 5 bases, there was a span of 14 bases. This clonotype originated in an elderly woman with COVID-19, enrolled during active disease. Sequencing input: peripheral blood. The J gene is TRBJ1-2, the V gene TRBV19; maybe TRBD1 (5 bases). This CDR3 is CATTDSNYGYTF. Here the CDR3 DNA reads TGTGCCACCACAGACAGCAATTATGGCTACACCTTC.